This TCR beta chain was captured by sequencing in a study of blood T cells in healthy people across ages. It was with a sample-barcoded 5' primer and a J-beta primer mix that a second PCR of roughly 7 to 12 cycles was run. TCRdb reanalysed the 5' RACE reads using MiXCR and keeps one entry per CDR3 protein. The sample consists of roughly 500,000 distinct CDR3 sequences, roughly a quarter of them appearing once. CDR3 length equals 16 residues. Germline trimming cut 0 bases from V and 7 bases from J; bases unmatched to any gene: 9. The V gene's germline CDR1 is MGHRA and CDR2 YSYEKL. This clonotype was seen many times.

This TCR was sampled from a woman in her seventies in good health. The V gene is TRBV4-1, the J gene TRBJ2-5; 9 nucleotides line up with TRBD2. The specimen sequenced was blood. The CDR3, as DNA: TGCGCCAGCAGCCAAGAGTGGGGACTAGCCGTCGGGACCCAGTACTTC. It translates to CASSQEWGLAVGTQYF.